Below are 30 T cell receptor beta chains sequenced from a single sample in a study of cytomegalovirus exposure and HLA in healthy donors. TCRdb's copy holds only in-frame clones and misses some; the assay was immunoSEQ multiplex PCR. This sample has about 76,000 clones, with 94% found just once. Sample: PBMCs. Source of these receptors: a man younger than 35 in good health and CMV-seropositive.

The J gene is TRBJ2-7, the V gene TRBV13; 11 bases match TRBD1. Per germline, CDR1 PRHDT and CDR2 FYEKMQ (reference sequence). CDR3 length: 14 amino acids. Trimming at V came to 5 bases and at J to 5 bases, leaving 5 bases not matched to a gene. As DNA, the CDR3 is TGTGCCAGCAGCGCCTGGACAGGGGGCCACGAGCAGTACTTC. Protein sequence: CASSAWTGGHEQYF.

The gene calls are TRBV4-1 and TRBJ2-7, with D maybe TRBD1 (6 bases). Germline assignment: CDR1 MGHRA and CDR2 YSYEKL. V was cut by 4 bases and J by 7 bases, with 14 bases left in between. The CDR3 is 13 residues long. The CDR3 DNA reads as TGCGCCAGCAGCCGGGGGACACCGGGGGAGCAGTACTTC. Its translation: CASSRGTPGEQYF.

The chain links TRBV2 to TRBJ2-7; TRBD1 aligns across 10 bases. Trimming at V came to 6 bases and at J to 0 bases, leaving 5 bases not matched to a gene. Germline V gene lookup returns CDR1 SNHLY and CDR2 FYNNEI. This CDR3 comprises 15 residues. Here the CDR3 reads CASRTGTGDSYEQYF. The CDR3 nucleotides are TGTGCCAGCAGAACCGGGACAGGGGACTCCTACGAGCAGTACTTC.

CDR3 in DNA: TGTGCCAGCAGTTCTAGTCGGACCCCTCGGCCCAGGGGCGAATCGGTGCCAAAGTACAATGAGCAGTTCTTC. It encodes CASSSSRTPRPRGESVPKYNEQFF. The chain carries TRBV27 and TRBJ2-1; TRBD1 is a possible D gene (6 bases). Per germline, CDR1 MNHEY and CDR2 SMNVEV (reference sequence). The CDR3 has 24 amino acids. V lost 4 bases and J 4 bases, leaving 41 bases between the germline ends.

The rearrangement links TRBV28 to TRBJ2-7; D uncertain. Germline-derived CDR1 and CDR2 are MDHEN and SYDVKM. V was shortened by 4 bases and J by 3 bases, with 10 bases between the two germline ends. This CDR3 comprises 13 residues. The CDR3: CASSSTFSYEQYF. The CDR3 DNA reads TGTGCCAGCAGTTCAACTTTTAGCTACGAGCAGTACTTC.

The chain links TRBV12-1 to TRBJ2-1; the tabulated D call, TRBD2, remains unverified against the DNA. TRBV12-1 is recorded as a pseudogene. This CDR3 spans 17 amino acids. Here the CDR3 DNA reads TGTGCCAGCAGCTGCGGACTAGCAGAACACCAAAGAAATGAGCAGTTCTTC. Its protein is CASSCGLAEHQRNEQFF.

The genes are TRBV28 and TRBJ1-4; TRBD1 might be the D (6 bases). This CDR3 contains 14 residues. Germline V lookup: CDR1 MDHEN, CDR2 SYDVKM. V lost 6 bases to trimming and J lost 0 bases, with 8 bases between them. In DNA form, the CDR3 reads TGTGCCAGCAGGGACAGCCCAACTAATGAAAAACTGTTTTTT. Its translation: CASRDSPTNEKLFF.

This clone was seen a single time. The CDR3 bases are TGTGCCAGCAGCTTTCCCCAGGGGCGCCACACAGATACGCAGTATTTT. It encodes CASSFPQGRHTDTQYF. This chain links TRBV7-9 with TRBJ2-3, with D perhaps matching TRBD1 (6 bases). The CDR3 length is 16 residues. Germline V CDR1 and CDR2: SEHNR, FQNEAQ (reference sequence). The V and J ends lost 3 bases and 2 bases respectively, with 15 bases between them.

The DNA of the CDR3 is TGTGCCAGCAGTTTACGCGGGAGGGCCCCAGAGACCCAGTACTTC. Translated: CASSLRGRAPETQYF. The rearrangement joins TRBV27 to TRBJ2-5, with TRBD2 identical over 9 bases. With 2 bases clipped from V and 4 bases from J, the junction kept 5 bases outside the gene matches. The CDR3 runs to 15 residues. Germline V gives CDR1 MNHEY, CDR2 SMNVEV (reference sequence).

This chain connects TRBV5-1 to TRBJ2-5; tentatively, D is TRBD2 (5 bases). This CDR3 comprises 14 residues. V was trimmed by 4 bases and J by 5 bases, leaving 15 bases between them. Germline lookup yields CDR1 SGHRS and CDR2 YFSETQ. The DNA of the CDR3 is TGCGCCAGCAGCCCGAGGGTTGGGTTGGAGACCCAGTACTTC. Translation gives CASSPRVGLETQYF.

The V gene is TRBV11-3, the J gene TRBJ1-1; unclear D gene. In germline, CDR1 is SGHNT, CDR2 YENEEA. With 4 bases removed from V and 0 bases from J, the gap between germline ends came to 12 bases. The CDR3 runs 15 residues. For the CDR3, the DNA is TGTGCCAGCAGCTCCGCCCTAGGCCTGAACACTGAAGCTTTCTTT. Translated, it gives CASSSALGLNTEAFF.

This chain links TRBV14 with TRBJ2-1; D perhaps matches TRBD1 (5 bases). The V end was cut by 6 bases, the J end by 6 bases, with 18 bases between. Germline-derived CDR1 and CDR2 are SGHDN and FVKESK. The CDR3 has 15 residues. The CDR3 sequence is CASSLGAYRPNEQFF. The DNA of the CDR3 is TGTGCCAGCAGTCTTGGGGCATACAGACCCAATGAGCAGTTCTTC.

This sequence joins TRBV11-3 and TRBJ2-1; D perhaps matches TRBD1 (6 bases). Trimming cost V 2 bases and J 9 bases, with 8 bases left between them. The CDR3 spans 12 residues. Per the germline V gene, CDR1 is SGHNT and CDR2 is YENEEA. CDR3 sequence (DNA): TGTGCCAGCAGCTTACGAGGGGGTGAGCAGTTCTTC. This encodes CASSLRGGEQFF. Together with reference TRBV11-3 and TRBJ2-1, the CDR3 gives the full variable domain: EAGVVQSPRYKIIEKKQPVAFWCNPISGHNTLYWYLQNLGQGPELLIRYENEEAVDDSQLPKDRFSAERLKGVDSTLKIQPAELGDSAVYLCASSLRGGEQFFGPGTRLTVL.

In the case of this clone: One junction end does not reproduce the germline sequence, and a read error may be involved. The chain is built from TRBV7-7 and TRBJ2-5; the D gene is possibly TRBD1 (5 bases). The CDR3 consists of 15 residues. Germline-derived CDR1 and CDR2 are SSHAT and FNYEAQ (reference sequence). Here the CDR3 reads CASSPRSGLRETQYF. The CDR3 DNA reads TGTGCTAGCAGCCCTAGATCAGGGTTGAGGGAGACCCAGTACTTC.

The gene calls are TRBV6-5 and TRBJ2-7; D may be TRBD2 (7 bases). V gave up 0 bases and J gave up 5 bases, with 17 bases separating them. The CDR3 totals 16 residues. Looked up from germline, CDR1 is MNHEY and CDR2 is SVGAGI. The CDR3 sequence is CASSYSNHPGGHEQYF. The DNA for the CDR3 is TGTGCCAGCAGTTACTCGAACCACCCGGGGGGCCACGAGCAGTACTTC.

The chain employs TRBV7-2 and TRBJ2-2; no firm D call. The CDR3 loop spans 12 amino acids. Trimming stripped 4 bases from V and 3 bases from J, with 3 bases between. Germline assignment: CDR1 SGHTA and CDR2 FQGNSA. In DNA form, the CDR3 reads TGTGCCAGCAGCTCTTACACCGGGGAGCTGTTTTTT. Protein product: CASSSYTGELFF.

This clone has just one count. In the same sample, other DNA sequences code for this CDR3. The genes are TRBV5-1 and TRBJ2-1, with 10 bases matching TRBD2. The CDR3 length is 14 residues. CDR1 SGHRS and CDR2 YFSETQ come from the germline V gene. V dropped 2 bases and J dropped 5; count of bases not matched to a gene: 1. CDR3: CASSLAGGDNEQFF. The CDR3 DNA reads TGCGCCAGCAGCTTAGCGGGAGGGGACAATGAGCAGTTCTTC.

This sequence joins TRBV30 and TRBJ1-3; D gene unclear. V was pared by 2 bases and J by 0 bases, with 14 bases between. Germline V gene sequence: CDR1 GTSNPN, CDR2 SVGIG (reference sequence). The CDR3 spans 16 residues. The DNA for the CDR3 is TGTGCCTGGAGTCCCAGTTTGCTCAGCTCTGGAAACACCATATATTTT. Its protein is CAWSPSLLSSGNTIYF.

The chain combines TRBV7-6 with TRBJ2-7, with 9 bases fitting TRBD1. Unmatched junction bases numbered 13, after V lost 5 bases and J lost 5 bases. The CDR3 sequence is 16 residues long. From germline, CDR1 is SGHVS and CDR2 FNYEAQ. The DNA for the CDR3 is TGTGCCAGCAGCCCACGACCCTTACAGGGGGCCCACGAGCAGTACTTC. Its protein is CASSPRPLQGAHEQYF.

V gene TRBV28 combines with J gene TRBJ2-7; 8 nucleotides match TRBD1. CDR1 is MDHEN, CDR2 SYDVKM, per germline. J gave up 4 bases and V 3 bases, and 5 bases lay outside the gene matches. The CDR3 loop spans 14 amino acids. The CDR3 coding sequence is TGTGCCAGCAGTTTTGGGACAGGCGTTTACGAGCAGTACTTC. Translated: CASSFGTGVYEQYF.

This clone was detected once. This chain uses TRBV7-2 with TRBJ2-7; D is ambiguous. V lost 5 bases to trimming and J lost 7 bases, with 15 bases between them. The germline gives CDR1 SGHTA, CDR2 FQGNSA. The CDR3 extends over 13 amino acids. CDR3 bases: TGTGCCAGCAGCATTGGCTCCTTGATGGAGCAGTACTTC. This encodes CASSIGSLMEQYF.

Here the CDR3 reads CASSEGSGTLWETQYF. CDR3 coding DNA: TGCGCCAGCAGTGAGGGTAGCGGGACCCTGTGGGAGACCCAGTACTTC. The chain is built from TRBV10-1 and TRBJ2-5; 8 positions match TRBD2. Germline trimming cut 2 bases from V and 5 bases from J; bases unmatched to any gene: 10. Germline V gives CDR1 WNHNN, CDR2 SYGVQD (reference sequence). The CDR3 has 16 amino acids.

The chain links TRBV7-9 to TRBJ2-3; tentative D call: TRBD1 (5 bases). The germline V and J ends were trimmed by 1 base and 0 bases, with 5 bases remaining between them. CDR1 is SEHNR and CDR2 is FQNEAQ in the germline V gene (reference sequence). CDR3 size: 14 residues. CDR3 coding DNA: TGTGCCAGCAGCTTAGAGGGGAGCACAGATACGCAGTATTTT. It translates to CASSLEGSTDTQYF.

The genes are TRBV7-9 and TRBJ1-1; D possibly corresponds to TRBD1 (6 bases). The CDR3 is made up of 12 amino acids. In germline, CDR1 is SEHNR, CDR2 FQNEAQ (reference sequence). The V and J ends lost 5 bases and 5 bases respectively, with 9 bases between them. In nucleotides, the CDR3 is TGTGCCAGCAGCCCAGGGGTGACTGAAGCTTTCTTT. It is translated as CASSPGVTEAFF.

The rearrangement links TRBV18 to TRBJ2-1, with 7 bases aligning to TRBD1. Germline values: CDR1 KGHSH, CDR2 LQKENI. After removal of 6 bases from V and 0 bases from J, the junction contained 8 bases not matched to a gene. The CDR3 has 16 amino acids. CDR3 nucleotides: TGTGCCAGCTCCCGAGGGACAGAAAGCTCCTACAATGAGCAGTTCTTC. Protein sequence: CASSRGTESSYNEQFF.

The V and J genes are TRBV30 and TRBJ2-3; weak D call: TRBD1 (5 bases). The CDR3 totals 13 residues. Per the germline V gene, CDR1 is GTSNPN and CDR2 is SVGIG (reference sequence). Trimming removed 0 bases at V and 3 bases at J, with 7 bases between. The CDR3, as DNA: TGTGCCTGGAGTGTCGCAGGGACAGATACGCAGTATTTT. Amino acid sequence: CAWSVAGTDTQYF.

The chain couples TRBV6-5 to TRBJ2-1; 8 bases fit TRBD2. Germline values: CDR1 MNHEY, CDR2 SVGAGI. V trimming: 3 bases; J trimming: 3 bases; junction bases outside the gene matches: 1. The CDR3 runs 14 residues. The CDR3 DNA is TGTGCCAGCAGTTATAGCGGGAACTACAATGAGCAGTTCTTC. As protein: CASSYSGNYNEQFF.

This clone was detected a few times. The CDR3 protein is CASEGVDGYTF. The CDR3 DNA sequence: TGTGCCAGCGAGGGGGTGGATGGCTACACCTTC. The rearrangement links TRBV9 to TRBJ1-2, with a weak D call TRBD1 (6 bases). The germline CDR1 and CDR2 sequences are SGDLS and YYNGEE. This CDR3 is built from 11 residues. The V gene lost 7 bases and the J gene lost 6 bases, with 10 bases spanning the gap. The full variable domain, its missing parts supplied by reference TRBV9 and TRBJ1-2, is DSGVTQTPKHLITATGQRVTLRCSPRSGDLSVYWYQQSLDQGLQFLIQYYNGEERAKGNILERFSAQQFPDLHSELNLSSLELGDSALYFCASEGVDGYTFGSGTRLTVV.

The V gene is TRBV5-1, the J gene TRBJ1-2; tentative D call: TRBD1 (6 bases). Germline V gene data show CDR1 as SGHRS and CDR2 as YFSETQ. The CDR3 is 12 residues long. V was clipped by 4 bases and J by 7 bases, with 11 bases between them. In nucleotides, the CDR3 is TGCGCCAGCAGCCCTCTACAGGGTGGCTACACCTTC. Its protein is CASSPLQGGYTF.

This chain joins TRBV28 and TRBJ2-7, with TRBD1 matching 7 bases. The CDR3 runs to 14 residues. Germline V gene sequence: CDR1 MDHEN, CDR2 SYDVKM. V lost 2 bases and J lost 4; bases outside the gene matches: 5. CDR3 loop: CASSLTGVWYEQYF. As DNA, the CDR3 is TGTGCCAGCAGTTTAACAGGGGTTTGGTACGAGCAGTACTTC.